These T cell receptor beta chains were read from a single sample in a study of blood T cell repertoires in COVID-19. TCRdb's copy holds only in-frame clones and misses some; the assay was immunoSEQ multiplex PCR. The table lists 350,000 to 450,000 clones, around 90% of them singletons. Sequencing was done on a sample of peripheral blood. The source of these receptors is a man aged 35 to 55 with acute or convalescent COVID-19. Each CDR3 is given with its conserved first and last residue. Each record gives: V gene, D gene, J gene, clone size, CDR3 DNA, CDR3 protein. A D gene is named only where the DNA matches it firmly. Expanded clones are given a class, and other clones once, few, many or no size at all.

v_call: TRBV4-1; d_call: TRBD1; j_call: TRBJ2-1; clone_size: -; cdr3_nt: TGCGCCAGCAGCAGCGAGACAGGGCGCAATGAGCAGTTCTTC; cdr3_aa: CASSSETGRNEQFF
v_call: TRBV9; d_call: -; j_call: TRBJ1-6; clone_size: -; cdr3_nt: TGTGCCAGCAGCTCAGACAGTAATTCACCCCTCCACTTT; cdr3_aa: CASSSDSNSPLHF
v_call: TRBV5-1; d_call: -; j_call: TRBJ1-1; clone_size: -; cdr3_nt: TGCGCCAGCAGCTTTAATTCTGCGTCACAGGACACTGAAGCTTTCTTT; cdr3_aa: CASSFNSASQDTEAFF
v_call: TRBV30; d_call: -; j_call: TRBJ1-2; clone_size: few; cdr3_nt: TGTGCCTGGAGTGTACAGTCGGGGAACTATGGCTACACCTTC; cdr3_aa: CAWSVQSGNYGYTF
v_call: TRBV5-5; d_call: TRBD2; j_call: TRBJ2-1; clone_size: -; cdr3_nt: TGTGCCAGCAGCTTGGTCCTAGCGGGACCTTACAATGAGCAGTTCTTC; cdr3_aa: CASSLVLAGPYNEQFF
v_call: TRBV28; d_call: -; j_call: TRBJ1-5; clone_size: -; cdr3_nt: TGTGCCAGCCGCAACTCAGGGGACAATCAGCCCCAGCATTTT; cdr3_aa: CASRNSGDNQPQHF
v_call: TRBV7-9; d_call: TRBD1; j_call: TRBJ1-2; clone_size: -; cdr3_nt: TGTGCCAGCAGCCGATACCGGGACAGGGCGGTGGGAGGCTATGGCTACACCTTC; cdr3_aa: CASSRYRDRAVGGYGYTF
v_call: TRBV2; d_call: -; j_call: TRBJ1-5; clone_size: -; cdr3_nt: TGTGCCAGCAGTGATCTGGACGCGGACTATAGCAATCAGCCCCAGCATTTT; cdr3_aa: CASSDLDADYSNQPQHF
v_call: TRBV6-2/TRBV6-3; d_call: -; j_call: TRBJ2-7; clone_size: -; cdr3_nt: TGTGCCAGCAGTTACTCCAGGGGCGCATCCTACGAGCAGTACTTC; cdr3_aa: CASSYSRGASYEQYF
v_call: TRBV19; d_call: -; j_call: TRBJ1-2; clone_size: -; cdr3_nt: TGTGCCAGTAGAAGGGTAGGGGACTATGGCTACACCTTC; cdr3_aa: CASRRVGDYGYTF
v_call: TRBV7-2; d_call: -; j_call: TRBJ1-5; clone_size: -; cdr3_nt: TGTGCCAGCAGCTTTACGGGGCAGCCCCAGCATTTT; cdr3_aa: CASSFTGQPQHF